One sample yielded the 20 T cell receptor beta chains listed below, sequenced in a study of T-cell memory formation after mild COVID-19. TCRdb reanalysed the 5' RACE reads using MiXCR and keeps one entry per CDR3 protein. The repertoire holds roughly 240,000 distinct CDR3 sequences, roughly 14% seen once, with 2.1% in the top ten. Sequencing used PBMCs or a T cell subset sorted from them (not recorded which). These TCRs come from an adult woman who had mild COVID-19 (a few samples of this study predate the infection). Cell type and time point are not known.

The V gene is TRBV6-2 or TRBV6-3, the J gene TRBJ2-2; 10 bases agree with TRBD2. This CDR3 is 13 amino acids long. J was trimmed by 7 bases and V by 11 bases; bases with no gene match: 7. CDR1 and CDR2 (germline): MNHEY, SVGEGT. The CDR3 nucleotides are TGTGCCGGAGGGACTAGCGCTATCGGGGAGCTGTTTTTT. Amino acid sequence: CAGGTSAIGELFF.

The chain has TRBV4-2 and TRBJ2-1, with 12 positions matching TRBD2. CDR3 length: 16 residues. Germline CDR1 reads LGHNA; CDR2 reads YNFKEQ. Trimming at V came to 1 base and at J to 5 bases, leaving 3 bases not matched to a gene. The CDR3 DNA reads TGTGCCAGCAGCCAAGTCACTAGCGGGAGGAACAATGAGCAGTTCTTC. Protein: CASSQVTSGRNNEQFF.

The rearrangement joins TRBV20-1 to TRBJ2-5; D ambiguous. V lost 3 bases to trimming and J lost 4 bases, with 15 bases between them. Germline V lookup: CDR1 DFQATT, CDR2 SNEGSKA (reference sequence). This CDR3 region has 14 residues. The CDR3, as DNA: TGCAGTGCTAGTTACTTAGGGATCGGAGAGACCCAGTACTTC. Encoded protein: CSASYLGIGETQYF.

The chain combines TRBV5-1 with TRBJ1-5, with D perhaps TRBD1 (6 bases). The ends were cut back, 0 bases at V and 3 bases at J, with 10 bases in the middle. Germline V gene sequence: CDR1 SGHRS, CDR2 YFSETQ. This CDR3 contains 15 residues. The DNA for the CDR3 is TGCGCCAGCAGCTTGGCGTCAGGGGTCAATCAGCCCCAGCATTTT. This translates into CASSLASGVNQPQHF.

This clonotype was seen only a few times. This chain links TRBV7-9 with TRBJ2-3, with D tentatively TRBD1 (5 bases). CDR1 SEHNR and CDR2 FQNEAQ come from the germline V gene (reference sequence). The CDR3 runs 16 residues. Deletions cut 6 bases from V and 0 bases from J, with 16 bases between. CDR3 sequence reads: CASSYIQGISTDTQYF. CDR3 nucleotide sequence: TGTGCCAGCAGTTACATCCAGGGTATCAGCACAGATACGCAGTATTTT.

Regarding this clonotype: This sequence may be a read error, since a much larger clone differs from it by one base. The V and J genes are TRBV12-3 or TRBV12-4 and TRBJ2-7, with TRBD1 matching 9 bases. Trimming removed 6 bases from V and 9 bases from J; junction bases left unmatched: 15. The CDR3 loop spans 15 amino acids. The CDR3 protein is CASSRGGQGTNGQYF. The CDR3, as DNA: TGTGCCAGCAGCCGTGGGGGACAGGGTACCAACGGGCAGTACTTC.

V gene TRBV5-1 combines with J gene TRBJ2-7; 8 positions agree with TRBD1. This CDR3 comprises 14 residues. Germline V gene lookup returns CDR1 SGHRS and CDR2 YFSETQ. The V gene end was trimmed by 4 bases and the J gene end by 7 bases; junction bases not matched to a gene: 10. CDR3 in DNA: TGCGCCAGCAGCCGCATGACAGGGGCTGGGGAGCAGTACTTC. The encoded protein is CASSRMTGAGEQYF.

This clonotype has a handful of counts. The CDR3 region is CASSELAGGYNEQFF. The CDR3 bases are TGTGCCAGCAGTGAATTAGCGGGAGGGTACAATGAGCAGTTCTTC. The V call is TRBV6-1, the J call TRBJ2-1; 11 nucleotides line up with TRBD2. Germline-derived CDR1 and CDR2 are MNHNS and SASEGT. The V gene end was trimmed by 2 bases and the J gene end by 4 bases; junction bases not matched to a gene: 1. This CDR3 spans 15 amino acids.

This clonotype was counted between two and nine times. Here the CDR3 reads CASSLDGRGGYGYTF. The DNA for the CDR3 is TGTGCCAGCAGCTTAGACGGCAGGGGAGGCTATGGCTACACCTTC. The chain links TRBV7-2 to TRBJ1-2; a weak D match, TRBD1 (6 bases). V shed 1 base and J shed 4 bases, with 13 bases lying between them. The CDR3 sequence is 15 residues long. Germline CDR1 is SGHTA and CDR2 is FQGNSA.

This clonotype has a count of ten or more. The chain uses TRBV12-3 or TRBV12-4 and TRBJ1-1, with D tentatively TRBD1 (5 bases). The CDR3 loop spans 13 amino acids. Trimming took 4 bases from V and 1 from J, leaving 7 bases between them. The CDR3 DNA sequence: TGTGCCAGCAGTTGGGGGGGGAACACTGAAGCTTTCTTT. Translating gives CASSWGGNTEAFF.

This clonotype was seen a handful of times. The chain is built from TRBV28 and TRBJ1-5, with 9 bases lining up with TRBD1. This CDR3 spans 16 amino acids. Germline V CDR1 and CDR2: MDHEN, SYDVKM. V was pared by 3 bases and J by 2 bases, with 5 bases of the junction left unmatched. The CDR3 DNA is TGTGCCAGCAGTTTTTCGGGACAGGGACGCAATCAGCCCCAGCATTTT. This sequence encodes CASSFSGQGRNQPQHF. The entire variable domain, with the rest obtained from reference TRBV28 and TRBJ1-5, is as follows: DVKVTQSSRYLVKRTGEKVFLECVQDMDHENMFWYRQDPGLGLRLIYFSYDVKMKEKGDIPEGYSVSREKKERFSLILESASTNQTSMYLCASSFSGQGRNQPQHFGDGTRLSIL.

The chain carries TRBV18 and TRBJ1-4, with 10 bases aligning to TRBD1. V lost 1 base to trimming and J lost 6 bases; unmatched junction nucleotides: 2. The CDR3 contains 15 residues. From germline, CDR1 is KGHSH and CDR2 LQKENI. CDR3 amino acids: CASSPRGTGDEKLFF. Written as DNA, the CDR3 is TGTGCCAGCTCACCACGGGGGACAGGGGATGAAAAACTGTTTTTT.

This rearrangement joins TRBV7-3 to TRBJ2-3; 10 bases line up with TRBD2. V shed 0 bases and J 7 bases; nucleotides not matched to a gene: 7. Germline-derived CDR1 and CDR2 are SGHTA and FQGTGA. The CDR3 consists of 16 residues. Here the CDR3 DNA reads TGTGCCAGCAGCTTAACGCTAGCGGGAGTGGAGAATACGCAGTATTTT. Translating it yields CASSLTLAGVENTQYF.

This sequence joins TRBV11-2 and TRBJ2-1; 8 bases are a match to TRBD2. After removal of 5 bases from V and 0 bases from J, the junction contained 6 bases not matched to a gene. This CDR3 contains 16 residues. Germline V lookup: CDR1 SGHAT, CDR2 FQNNGV. CDR3 in DNA: TGTGCCAGCAGCGAAAGGACTAGCACCTCCTACAATGAGCAGTTCTTC. Its protein is CASSERTSTSYNEQFF.

This clonotype appeared a few times. The chain combines TRBV7-3 with TRBJ2-1; no definite D call. Trimming stripped 0 bases from V and 9 bases from J, with 15 bases between. Germline V gene lookup returns CDR1 SGHTA and CDR2 FQGTGA. The CDR3 is 15 amino acids. CDR3 sequence reads: CASSLTLSPSGEQFF. The CDR3 bases are TGTGCCAGCAGCTTAACGTTAAGTCCCTCGGGTGAGCAGTTCTTC. Drawing the rest from reference TRBV7-3 and TRBJ2-1, the complete variable domain is GAGVSQTPSNKVTEKGKYVELRCDPISGHTALYWYRQSLGQGPEFLIYFQGTGAADDSGLPNDRFFAVRPEGSVSTLKIQRTERGDSAVYLCASSLTLSPSGEQFFGPGTRLTVL.

CDR3 in DNA: TGCAGTGCTAGACCCCCACCGGGACTAGCGGGACGAAGCTCCTACAATGAGCAGTTCTTC. Translating it yields CSARPPPGLAGRSSYNEQFF. The chain couples TRBV20-1 to TRBJ2-1; TRBD2 aligns across 13 bases. Trimming cost V 2 bases and J 0 bases; bases outside gene matches: 13. The germline gives CDR1 DFQATT, CDR2 SNEGSKA (reference sequence). The CDR3 sequence is 20 residues long.

J is TRBJ1-2 and V is TRBV30, with TRBD1 as a possible D gene (5 bases). Germline loops: CDR1 GTSNPN, CDR2 SVGIG (reference sequence). With 1 base removed from V and 9 bases from J, the gap between germline ends came to 18 bases. The length of the CDR3 is 14 residues. The CDR3 region has the DNA TGTGCCTGGAGTGCAACTTCCCAGGGAGGGAGCTACACCTTC. As protein: CAWSATSQGGSYTF.

A few counts support this clonotype. V is TRBV4-3 and J is TRBJ1-4; D is unclear. The length of the CDR3 is 16 residues. Trimming took 1 base from V and 5 from J, leaving 14 bases between them. CDR1 and CDR2 (germline): LGHNA, YSLEER. CDR3 sequence (DNA): TGCGCCAGCAGCCAAGTTTGGGCGATTGGGAATGAAAAACTGTTTTTT. Translated: CASSQVWAIGNEKLFF.

This clonotype was recorded a few times. The rearrangement links TRBV28 to TRBJ1-2; D ambiguous. Germline CDR1 MDHEN, CDR2 SYDVKM. This CDR3 has 15 amino acids. V lost 4 bases, J lost 3 bases, and 15 bases lay in between. The CDR3 loop reads CASSSSGLKDYGYTF. DNA for the CDR3: TGTGCCAGCAGTTCGTCGGGCCTCAAGGACTATGGCTACACCTTC.

The chain has TRBV12-3 or TRBV12-4 and TRBJ2-6; either TRBD1 or TRBD2 may fit D (5 bases each). This CDR3 is built from 19 residues. The germline V and J ends were trimmed by 5 bases and 0 bases, with 20 bases remaining between them. CDR3 in DNA: TGTGCCAGCAGTCGGGGACGTCCGGGACGGAACTCTGGGGCCAACGTCCTGACTTTC. Amino acid sequence: CASSRGRPGRNSGANVLTF.